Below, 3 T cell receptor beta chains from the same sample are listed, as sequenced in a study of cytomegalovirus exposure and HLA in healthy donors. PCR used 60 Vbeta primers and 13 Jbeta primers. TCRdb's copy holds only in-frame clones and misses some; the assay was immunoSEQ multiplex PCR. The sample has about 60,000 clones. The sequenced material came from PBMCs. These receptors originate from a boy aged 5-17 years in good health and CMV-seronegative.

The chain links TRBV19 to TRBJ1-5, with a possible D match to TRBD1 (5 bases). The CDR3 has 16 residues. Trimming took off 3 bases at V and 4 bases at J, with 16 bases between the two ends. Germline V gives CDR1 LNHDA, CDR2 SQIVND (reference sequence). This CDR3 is CASSIKEGVGNQPQHF. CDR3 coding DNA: TGTGCCAGTAGTATCAAAGAAGGGGTGGGTAATCAGCCCCAGCATTTT.

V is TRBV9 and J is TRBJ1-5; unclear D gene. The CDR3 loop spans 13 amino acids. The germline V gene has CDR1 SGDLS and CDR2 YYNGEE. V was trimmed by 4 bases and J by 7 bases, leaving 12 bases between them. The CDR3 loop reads CASSSLGGQPQHF. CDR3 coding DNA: TGTGCCAGCAGCTCCCTGGGCGGGCAGCCCCAGCATTTT.

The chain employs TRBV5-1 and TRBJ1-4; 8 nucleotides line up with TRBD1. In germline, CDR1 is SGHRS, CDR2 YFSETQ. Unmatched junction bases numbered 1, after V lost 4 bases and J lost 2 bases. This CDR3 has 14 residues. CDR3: CASSRTGTNEKLFF. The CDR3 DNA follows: TGCGCCAGCAGCCGGACAGGGACTAATGAAAAACTGTTTTTT.